The 14 T cell receptor beta chains reported below all come from one sample, sequenced in a study of Graves' ophthalmopathy and Graves' hyperthyroidism. Amplification from RNA transcripts yielded the TCR beta CDR3 regions. Second-round multiplex PCR followed a first-round RT-PCR using HTBI primers. TCRdb re-analysed the multiplex PCR reads in MiXCR, keeping a single row per CDR3 protein. The sample has around 590,000 distinct CDR3 sequences, about 40% seen once; the top ten hold around 4.6%. What was sequenced was peripheral blood or thyroid tissue (not recorded which). The receptors here all came from an adult man with Graves' hyperthyroidism.

This clonotype has ten or more counts. CDR3 nucleotides: TGTGCCAGCAGCCCCACGGGAGGGCTTGGGACGGCTTCACCCCTCCACTTT. Encoded protein: CASSPTGGLGTASPLHF. The rearrangement links TRBV7-8 to TRBJ1-6; possible D gene TRBD1, 5 bases. In germline, CDR1 is SGHVS, CDR2 FQNEAQ. With 5 bases removed from V and 9 bases from J, the gap between germline ends came to 23 bases. CDR3 length: 17 amino acids.

This clonotype was found many times. The rearrangement uses TRBV2 and TRBJ2-2; either TRBD1 or TRBD2 may supply D (5 bases each). The CDR3 runs to 15 residues. Germline lookup yields CDR1 SNHLY and CDR2 FYNNEI. V lost 5 bases to trimming and J lost 6 bases, with 16 bases between them. CDR3 in DNA: TGTGCCAGCAGTTCCGGGACCATCGCTCCCGGGGAGCTGTTTTTT. Residues: CASSSGTIAPGELFF.

The chain employs TRBV3-1 and TRBJ2-2, with D perhaps TRBD1 or TRBD2 (5 bases each). This CDR3 has 14 amino acids. Looked up from germline, CDR1 is LGHDT and CDR2 is YNNKEL (reference sequence). With 6 bases removed from V and 0 bases from J, the gap between germline ends came to 8 bases. This CDR3 is CASRRGTNTGELFF. The CDR3 coding sequence is TGTGCCAGCAGGAGGGGAACGAACACCGGGGAGCTGTTTTTT. Supplemented by reference TRBV3-1 and TRBJ2-2, the full variable domain reads DTAVSQTPKYLVTQMGNDKSIKCEQNLGHDTMYWYKQDSKKFLKIMFSYNNKELIINETVPNRFSPKSPDKAHLNLHINSLELGDSAVYFCASRRGTNTGELFFGEGSRLTVL.

This sequence joins TRBV29-1 and TRBJ2-7, with TRBD2 matching 7 bases. The CDR3 is 14 residues long. CDR1 SQVTM and CDR2 ANQGSEA come from the germline V gene. Unmatched junction bases numbered 8, after V lost 4 bases and J lost 2 bases. DNA for the CDR3: TGCAGCGTTGTCGCGGGAGAGGGAACCTACGAGCAGTACTTC. Translated: CSVVAGEGTYEQYF.

This clonotype was counted ten times or more. J is TRBJ1-5 and V is TRBV3-1; D might be TRBD1 (6 bases). The CDR3 spans 15 residues. V gave up 0 bases and J gave up 6 bases, with 12 bases separating them. In germline, CDR1 is LGHDT, CDR2 YNNKEL (reference sequence). The CDR3 region is CASSQDFRGVQPQHF. The CDR3 region has the DNA TGTGCCAGCAGCCAAGATTTCAGGGGTGTTCAGCCCCAGCATTTT.

This clonotype was recorded at least ten times. The chain employs TRBV29-1 and TRBJ1-4, with 8 nucleotides matching TRBD1. Trimming at V came to 7 bases and at J to 3 bases, leaving 4 bases not matched to a gene. Germline-derived CDR1 and CDR2 are SQVTM and ANQGSEA. There are 13 residues in the CDR3. Here the CDR3 DNA reads TGCAGCGCTTTGGACAGGGCTAATGAAAAACTGTTTTTT. It translates to CSALDRANEKLFF.

This clonotype occurred a few times. This chain connects TRBV19 to TRBJ1-5; D is uncertain. This CDR3 has 13 amino acids. The V gene lost 11 bases and the J gene lost 4 bases, with 15 bases spanning the gap. Germline lookup yields CDR1 LNHDA and CDR2 SQIVND (reference sequence). CDR3 amino acids: CAWSNTENQPQHF. In DNA, the CDR3 is TGTGCCTGGAGTAACACGGAAAATCAGCCCCAGCATTTT.

Concerning this clonotype itself: This may come from a read error, since a much larger clone is one base off. The genes are TRBV7-2 and TRBJ2-5; 9 positions match TRBD2. There are 16 residues in the CDR3. Trimming removed 4 bases from V and 3 bases from J; junction bases left unmatched: 9. Germline V gene sequence: CDR1 SGHTA, CDR2 FQGNSA. CDR3 nucleotides: TGTGCCAGCAGCTCCGGAGCGGGGGGATCTAAAGAGACCCAGTACTTC. Residues: CASSSGAGGSKETQYF.

Worth noting for this clonotype: An end of the junction does not agree with germline; a read error may underlie this. J is TRBJ2-7 and V is TRBV2, with TRBD2 matching 8 bases. The CDR3 is 15 residues long. The V gene's germline CDR1 is SNHLY and CDR2 FYNNEI. The CDR3, as DNA: TGTGCCAGCTCACCATCGCCAGCGGGAGACTACGAGCAATACTTC. Translated: CASSPSPAGDYEQYF.

The chain employs TRBV2 and TRBJ2-5, with 9 bases fitting TRBD1. In germline, CDR1 is SNHLY, CDR2 FYNNEI. CDR3 length: 15 amino acids. The V gene end was trimmed by 5 bases and the J gene end by 5 bases; junction bases not matched to a gene: 9. CDR3 nucleotides: TGTGCCAGCAGTTCAAACAGGGGGCTGGGGGAGACCCAGTACTTC. It yields the protein CASSSNRGLGETQYF.

This clonotype was counted between two and nine times. V usage is TRBV3-1 and J usage is TRBJ1-2; TRBD1 is a possible D gene (5 bases). Between the trimmed V and J ends, which lost 3 bases and 0 bases, there was a span of 14 bases. The CDR3 covers 16 residues. Germline assignment: CDR1 LGHDT and CDR2 YNNKEL (reference sequence). The DNA of the CDR3 is TGTGCCAGCAGCCACACAGGACTGGGGGCTAACTATGGCTACACCTTC. This translates into CASSHTGLGANYGYTF.

This clonotype occurred a few times. V usage is TRBV19 and J usage is TRBJ1-1; 9 positions agree with TRBD1. Germline CDR1 is LNHDA and CDR2 is SQIVND (reference sequence). V gave up 7 bases and J gave up 4 bases; unmatched junction bases: 7. The length of the CDR3 is 14 residues. CDR3 DNA sequence: TGTGCCAGTAACAACAGGGGGCTGTCCACTGAAGCTTTCTTT. Protein product: CASNNRGLSTEAFF.

This chain joins TRBV29-1 and TRBJ2-7, with 13 bases aligning to TRBD2. The J call could be wrong; TRBJ2-1 is a better fit for the DNA end. This CDR3 has 17 residues. Germline loops: CDR1 SQVTM, CDR2 ANQGSEA. The CDR3 sequence is CSVAGTSGTSSYNEQFF. CDR3 nucleotide sequence: TGCAGCGTCGCCGGGACTAGCGGGACCAGCTCCTACAATGAGCAGTTCTTC.

This clonotype was observed at least ten times. J is TRBJ1-3 and V is TRBV9, with TRBD1 as a possible D gene (5 bases). Germline loops: CDR1 SGDLS, CDR2 YYNGEE. The V and J ends lost 0 bases and 4 bases respectively, with 8 bases between them. CDR3 length: 14 amino acids. The CDR3: CASSVGGEGNTIYF. The CDR3 DNA is TGTGCCAGCAGCGTAGGAGGGGAAGGAAACACCATATATTTT. The full variable domain, completed using reference TRBV9 and TRBJ1-3, is DSGVTQTPKHLITATGQRVTLRCSPRSGDLSVYWYQQSLDQGLQFLIQYYNGEERAKGNILERFSAQQFPDLHSELNLSSLELGDSALYFCASSVGGEGNTIYFGEGSWLTVV.